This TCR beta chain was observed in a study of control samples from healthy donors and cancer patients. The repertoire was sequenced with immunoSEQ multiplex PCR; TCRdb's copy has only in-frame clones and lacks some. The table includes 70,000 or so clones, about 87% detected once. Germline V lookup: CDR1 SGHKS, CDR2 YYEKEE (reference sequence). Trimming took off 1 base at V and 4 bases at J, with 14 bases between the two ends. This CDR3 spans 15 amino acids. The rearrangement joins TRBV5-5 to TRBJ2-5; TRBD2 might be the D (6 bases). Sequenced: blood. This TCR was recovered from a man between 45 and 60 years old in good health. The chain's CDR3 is CASSLWGGSSETQYF. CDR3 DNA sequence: TGTGCCAGCAGCTTGTGGGGAGGTTCATCAGAGACCCAGTACTTC.